This T cell receptor (beta chain) was captured by sequencing in a study of human T cells and chemical hapten exposure. Only a few counts were recorded for this clonotype. What it recognizes is unknown. Study results and caveats: TCRs exceeding a frequency of 1 in 1000 stayed unchanged under DPC sensitization. Significantly more large CDR3 similarity clusters were formed by expanded TCRs than by controls.

Time point specified: pre-sensitization, week 0. Treatment reported: therapeutic diphenylcyclopropenone sensitization with weekly scalp DPC. Unfractionated whole blood yielded the extracted total RNA. Separate cDNA molecules received unique molecular identifiers, which the library attached to them. TCRdb recomputed calls from the RACE reads with MiXCR, one row per CDR3 protein. The sample lists about 98,000 distinct CDR3 sequences, 10% to 13% occurring once. This TCR derives from a woman aged 55-70 years with alopecia areata. Some clones in this sample may be carry-over from other donors' samples. The starting material was whole blood, obtained in connection with sensitization to the hapten diphenylcyclopropenone (DPC).

CDR3 bases: TGTGCCAGCAGTTTATCGTGGACAGGGGGTCGCAATGAGCAGTTCTTC. Residues: CASSLSWTGGRNEQFF. The chain combines TRBV27 with TRBJ2-1; 10 bases are shared with TRBD1. From germline, CDR1 is MNHEY and CDR2 SMNVEV (reference sequence). This CDR3 is built from 16 residues. Losses at the gene ends were 0 bases for V and 6 bases for J; bases not matched to a gene: 5.